The 26 T cell receptor beta chains listed next were all sequenced from one sample in a study of T cells expressing NK-cell markers. TCRdb re-called the 5' RACE reads and gives one entry per CDR3 protein, without DNA. The sample shows a few hundred thousand distinct CDR3 sequences, and around 0.37% sits with its ten largest clones. The sequencing input was blood T cells: a sorted CD56 or NKG2C T cell subset, CD4+ or CD8+ T cells, or bulk PBMC T cells (not recorded which). These receptors came from a man aged 18 to 35 in good health.

This chain connects TRBV7-9 to TRBJ2-1; TCRdb calls TRBD2, which cannot be checked without DNA. This CDR3 spans 15 amino acids. The V gene's germline CDR1 is SEHNR and CDR2 FQNEAQ (reference sequence). CDR3 amino acids: CASSARDYVANEQFF.

V usage is TRBV20-1 and J usage is TRBJ2-2; the TCRdb call, TRBD1, lacks DNA for checking. The CDR3 is 15 amino acids. In germline, CDR1 is DFQATT, CDR2 SNEGSKA (reference sequence). CDR3 protein: CSARLPGLRSGELFF.

This sequence joins TRBV7-2 and TRBJ2-3; absent DNA, TCRdb's TRBD2 call cannot be checked. The CDR3 is 17 residues long. Germline CDR1 and CDR2: SGHTA and FQGNSA. The CDR3 region is CASSDLYSRRLAGVTYF.

CDR3: CASSLVAGDGETQYF. The chain recombines TRBV7-6 with TRBJ2-5; TCRdb's assignment of TRBD2 cannot be checked, as there is no DNA. CDR1 and CDR2 from the germline V gene are SGHVS and FNYEAQ. This CDR3 region has 15 residues.

The V gene is TRBV20-1, the J gene TRBJ2-5; TCRdb proposes TRBD1, but this gene call is untestable without DNA. CDR3 length: 16 residues. From germline, CDR1 is DFQATT and CDR2 SNEGSKA (reference sequence). This CDR3 reads CSARNHRVYGQETQYF.

The chain links TRBV12-3 or TRBV12-4 to TRBJ2-3; no DNA is available, so the TRBD1 call from TCRdb remains unchecked. The CDR3 is 15 residues long. This CDR3 is CASSKDRVEADTQYF.

The chain has TRBV7-2 and TRBJ1-1; the D gene TCRdb calls, TRBD1, cannot be checked with no DNA. The V gene's germline CDR1 is SGHTA and CDR2 FQGNSA. The CDR3 contains 15 residues. Here the CDR3 reads CASSLRGTGETEAFF.

The rearrangement joins TRBV29-1 to TRBJ1-5; the D call of TRBD1 rests on TCRdb alone, since no DNA is present to check it. The CDR3 contains 15 residues. The germline V gene has CDR1 SQVTM and CDR2 ANQGSEA. CDR3 region: CSVSARDSLQEPQHF.

The CDR3 loop is CASSRSPDFSYEQYF. The J gene is TRBJ2-7, the V gene TRBV14; the TRBD1 assignment by TCRdb is unverifiable without DNA. This CDR3 has 15 amino acids. Germline V gene sequence: CDR1 SGHDN, CDR2 FVKESK.

J is TRBJ2-3 and V is TRBV20-1; TCRdb's assignment of TRBD1 cannot be checked, as there is no DNA. There are 16 residues in the CDR3. Germline V gives CDR1 DFQATT, CDR2 SNEGSKA (reference sequence). The chain's CDR3 is CSARRLAGRPTDTQYF.

The V gene is TRBV29-1, the J gene TRBJ2-4; there is no DNA to check the TCRdb D call of TRBD2. The V gene's germline CDR1 is SQVTM and CDR2 ANQGSEA. This CDR3 region has 11 residues. The CDR3 protein is CSVGGGAQRYF. Complete variable domain (other parts from reference TRBV29-1 and TRBJ2-4): SAVISQKPSRDICQRGTSLTIQCQVDSQVTMMFWYRQQPGQSLTLIATANQGSEATYESGFVIDKFPISRPNLTFSTLTVSNMSPEDSSIYLCSVGGGAQRYFGAGTRLSVL.

The rearrangement links TRBV12-3 or TRBV12-4 to TRBJ2-3; the TCRdb call, TRBD2, lacks DNA for checking. The CDR3 extends over 16 amino acids. This CDR3 reads CASRIALAGITDTQYF.

This chain links TRBV20-1 with TRBJ1-6; lacking DNA, the TRBD1 call made by TCRdb goes unchecked. CDR3 size: 15 residues. The germline V gene has CDR1 DFQATT and CDR2 SNEGSKA (reference sequence). The CDR3 loop reads CSARAAGTDNSPLHF.

This sequence joins TRBV20-1 and TRBJ2-1; TCRdb indicates TRBD2, and absent DNA this call remains unverified. CDR1 DFQATT and CDR2 SNEGSKA come from the germline V gene (reference sequence). The CDR3 contains 14 residues. CDR3 in amino acids: CSALVGSTYNEQFF.

CDR3 residues: CASSGTNTDTQYF. The V call is TRBV7-3, the J call TRBJ2-3. Germline V gives CDR1 SGHTA, CDR2 FQGTGA. CDR3 length: 13 amino acids.

The V call is TRBV12-3 or TRBV12-4, the J call TRBJ1-5; TCRdb picks TRBD1, but there is no DNA to check that call. The CDR3 spans 13 residues. This chain's CDR3 is CASTGQSNQPQHF.

The rearrangement links TRBV7-2 to TRBJ2-5; the TRBD2 assignment by TCRdb is unverifiable without DNA. CDR1 and CDR2 (germline): SGHTA, FQGNSA. The CDR3 extends over 16 amino acids. This chain's CDR3 is CASSLTSGRRGETQYF. Full variable domain (remainder filled in from reference TRBV7-2 and TRBJ2-5): GAGVSQSPSNKVTEKGKDVELRCDPISGHTALYWYRQSLGQGLEFLIYFQGNSAPDKSGLPSDRFSAERTGGSVSTLTIQRTQQEDSAVYLCASSLTSGRRGETQYFGPGTRLLVL.

This chain uses TRBV6-1 with TRBJ2-6. This CDR3 spans 13 amino acids. CDR1 is MNHNS, CDR2 SASEGT, per germline. The chain's CDR3 is CASSKNWANVLTF.

This chain links TRBV4-2 with TRBJ2-2; the D call from TCRdb, TRBD1, cannot be confirmed without DNA. The CDR3 is made up of 17 amino acids. Germline lookup yields CDR1 LGHNA and CDR2 YNFKEQ. This CDR3 reads CASSQGSGGLDTGELFF.

V is TRBV6-5 and J is TRBJ1-2; lacking DNA, the TRBD1 call made by TCRdb goes unchecked. The CDR3 length is 17 residues. Germline CDR1 MNHEY, CDR2 SVGAGI. The CDR3 protein is CASSYSTPGQGRYGYTF.

The J gene is TRBJ2-3, the V gene TRBV12-3 or TRBV12-4; there is no DNA to check the TCRdb D call of TRBD1. This CDR3 has 16 residues. The CDR3 region is CASSLGARGLDDTQYF.

The chain recombines TRBV2 with TRBJ2-3; TCRdb indicates TRBD1, and absent DNA this call remains unverified. The CDR3 runs 16 residues. Germline CDR1 is SNHLY and CDR2 is FYNNEI. CDR3 residues: CASRASRDWVTDTQYF.

J is TRBJ1-4 and V is TRBV7-9; the TCRdb D gene call, TRBD1, has no DNA to confirm it. The CDR3 has 14 residues. Germline CDR1 and CDR2: SEHNR and FQNEAQ (reference sequence). CDR3 amino acids: CASSSRDRSEKLFF.

J is TRBJ2-6 and V is TRBV10-3; TCRdb returns TRBD1, unconfirmable since there is no DNA. Germline values: CDR1 ENHRY, CDR2 SYGVKD. The CDR3 is 18 residues long. CDR3 amino acids: CAISVSHRASSGANVLTF.

The V gene is TRBV12-3 or TRBV12-4, the J gene TRBJ2-1. CDR3 length equals 11 residues. CDR3 region: CASRSRNEQFF.

The V gene is TRBV9, the J gene TRBJ2-5. The CDR3 has 13 amino acids. CDR1 and CDR2 from the germline V gene are SGDLS and YYNGEE. The CDR3 reads CASSVAFQETQYF.